Each of the 6 T cell receptor beta chains below was sequenced from the same sample in a study of blood T cells in healthy people across ages. The authors ran a second PCR of about 6 to 12 cycles using a sample-barcoded 5' primer and a J-beta primer mix. Each CDR3 protein is one row after TCRdb ran MiXCR on the 5' RACE reads. The table lists 750,000 to 950,000 distinct CDR3 sequences, 53% of them singletons. Material for sequencing was blood. These receptors originate from a man at least 80 years old in good health.

V and J are TRBV6-6 and TRBJ2-7; no firm D call. CDR3 length: 11 residues. CDR1 and CDR2 (germline): MNHNY, SVGAGI (reference sequence). Trimming took 0 bases from V and 6 from J, leaving 3 bases between them. CDR3 sequence reads: CASSYSVEQYF. In DNA form, the CDR3 reads TGTGCCAGCAGTTACTCGGTCGAGCAGTACTTC.

As DNA, the CDR3 is TGTGCCAGCAGTTTATCGTTCAGGGGCGGGGAAAAACTGTTTTTT. It translates to CASSLSFRGGEKLFF. The chain uses TRBV28 and TRBJ1-4; maybe TRBD1 (6 bases). Germline lookup yields CDR1 MDHEN and CDR2 SYDVKM. Trimming took off 1 base at V and 8 bases at J, with 14 bases between the two ends. The length of the CDR3 is 15 residues.

This clonotype has more than one count but fewer than ten. CDR3 protein: CASSPGLDFYEQYF. The CDR3 DNA sequence: TGTGCCAGCAGCCCTGGACTGGATTTCTACGAGCAGTACTTC. V gene TRBV7-9 combines with J gene TRBJ2-7; perhaps TRBD2 as D (5 bases). The CDR3 spans 14 residues. CDR1 is SEHNR, CDR2 FQNEAQ, per germline (reference sequence). Trimming took off 5 bases at V and 3 bases at J, with 14 bases between the two ends.

The genes are TRBV20-1 and TRBJ2-7; no clear D gene. Trimming cost V 5 bases and J 1 base, with 9 bases left between them. CDR1 DFQATT and CDR2 SNEGSKA come from the germline V gene (reference sequence). The CDR3 is 12 amino acids. The DNA for the CDR3 is TGCAGTGCTTTAAGGGAATCCTACGAGCAGTACTTC. Its protein product is CSALRESYEQYF.

The chain employs TRBV12-3 or TRBV12-4 and TRBJ1-1; no firm D call. The CDR3 length is 14 residues. Trimming stripped 6 bases from V and 5 bases from J, with 16 bases between. CDR3 in amino acids: CASRTQREGTEAFF. For the CDR3, the DNA is TGTGCCAGCAGGACCCAGAGGGAAGGGACTGAAGCTTTCTTT.

The V call is TRBV18, the J call TRBJ2-5; D is unresolved. Germline values: CDR1 KGHSH, CDR2 LQKENI. This CDR3 region has 14 residues. The germline V and J ends were trimmed by 5 bases and 1 base, with 11 bases remaining between them. The DNA of the CDR3 is TGTGCCAGCTCATCGATCGGGTTCCAAGAGACCCAGTACTTC. Its translation is CASSSIGFQETQYF.